Below, 5 T cell receptor beta chains from the same sample are listed, as sequenced in a study of T cell responses to AZD1222 COVID-19 vaccine. The method was immunoSEQ multiplex PCR; TCRdb's version includes in-frame clones alone and lacks a portion of them. In the table there are over 45,000 clones, approximately 85% of which are singletons. This specimen consisted of peripheral blood, obtained on day 0 of AZD1222 vaccination. The receptors here all came from an adult in good health.

J is TRBJ2-7 and V is TRBV12-3 or TRBV12-4, with TRBD2 matching 15 bases. Trimming removed 8 bases from V and 7 bases from J; junction bases left unmatched: 3. The CDR3 runs 13 residues. The CDR3 region has the DNA TGTGCCAGCGGACTAGCGGGGGGGAGGGAGCAGTACTTC. This translates into CASGLAGGREQYF.

The chain links TRBV27 to TRBJ1-5, with 7 bases that match TRBD1. The germline V gene has CDR1 MNHEY and CDR2 SMNVEV (reference sequence). The V segment lost 8 bases and the J segment 4 bases; nucleotides outside the gene matches: 11. The CDR3 sequence is 15 residues long. CDR3: CASGRKTGYNQPQHF. In DNA form, the CDR3 reads TGTGCCAGCGGACGAAAGACAGGGTATAATCAGCCCCAGCATTTT.

The CDR3 coding sequence is TGTGCCAGCACCATGGACGGGAACCTGAACACTGAAGCTTTCTTT. Its protein product is CASTMDGNLNTEAFF. The rearrangement uses TRBV6-5 and TRBJ1-1; D unresolved. The CDR3 is 15 amino acids. Germline loops: CDR1 MNHEY, CDR2 SVGAGI. The V end lost 7 bases, the J end lost 0 bases, and 15 bases lay between the germline ends.

CDR3 amino acids: CASRIPTGGGPYGYTF. For the CDR3, the DNA is TGTGCCAGCAGAATCCCCACAGGGGGTGGCCCCTATGGCTACACCTTC. The V gene is TRBV28, the J gene TRBJ1-2, with TRBD1 identical over 8 bases. In germline, CDR1 is MDHEN, CDR2 SYDVKM. V lost 6 bases to trimming and J lost 4 bases; unmatched junction nucleotides: 13. This CDR3 contains 16 residues.

The chain has TRBV2 and TRBJ1-5; D gene uncertain. Germline values: CDR1 SNHLY, CDR2 FYNNEI. V lost 8 bases to trimming and J lost 7 bases, with 12 bases between them. The CDR3 runs 12 residues. The CDR3 loop reads CASRRVGQPQHF. The CDR3 nucleotides are TGTGCCAGCCGCCGGGTGGGCCAGCCCCAGCATTTT.